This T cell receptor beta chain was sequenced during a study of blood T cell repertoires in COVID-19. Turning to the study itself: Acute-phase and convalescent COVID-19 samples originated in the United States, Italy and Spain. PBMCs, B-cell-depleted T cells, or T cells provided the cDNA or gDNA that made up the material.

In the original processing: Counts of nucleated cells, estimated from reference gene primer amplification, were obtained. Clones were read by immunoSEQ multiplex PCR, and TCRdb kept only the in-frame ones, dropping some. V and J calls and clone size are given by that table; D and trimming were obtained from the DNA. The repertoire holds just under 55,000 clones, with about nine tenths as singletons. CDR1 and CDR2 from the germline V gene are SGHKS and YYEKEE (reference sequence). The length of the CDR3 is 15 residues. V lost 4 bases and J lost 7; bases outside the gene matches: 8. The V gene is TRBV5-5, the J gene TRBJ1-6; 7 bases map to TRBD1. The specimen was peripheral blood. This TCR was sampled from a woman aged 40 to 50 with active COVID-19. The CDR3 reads CASSTEDRPNSPLHF. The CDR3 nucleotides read TGTGCCAGCAGCACGGAGGACAGGCCCAATTCACCCCTCCACTTT.